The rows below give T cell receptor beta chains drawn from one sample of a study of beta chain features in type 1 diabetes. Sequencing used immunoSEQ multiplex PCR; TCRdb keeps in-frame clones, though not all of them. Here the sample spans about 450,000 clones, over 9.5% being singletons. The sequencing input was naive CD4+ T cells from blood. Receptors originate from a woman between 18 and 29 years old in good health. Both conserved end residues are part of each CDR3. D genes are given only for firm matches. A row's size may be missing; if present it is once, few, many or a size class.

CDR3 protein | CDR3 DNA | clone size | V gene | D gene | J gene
CSVIRDRNTGELFF | TGCAGCGTGATCCGGGACAGGAACACCGGGGAGCTGTTTTTT | - | TRBV29-1 | TRBD1 | TRBJ2-2
CASSEFDTAEAFF | TGTGCCAGCAGTGAATTTGACACGGCTGAAGCTTTCTTT | - | TRBV2 | - | TRBJ1-1
CASSLGTILRSSTDTQYF | TGTGCCAGCAGCTTAGGCACTATTCTGCGCAGTAGCACAGATACGCAGTATTTT | - | TRBV11-2 | - | TRBJ2-3
CASSLSGNNEQFF | TGTGCCAGCAGTTTATCGGGGAACAATGAGCAGTTCTTC | few | TRBV28 | - | TRBJ2-1
CATSRARQALGYEQYF | TGTGCCACCAGCAGAGCCCGACAGGCCTTGGGCTACGAGCAGTACTTC | few | TRBV15 | - | TRBJ2-7
CASSRTDSFSGNTIYF | TGTGCCAGCAGCCGGACCGACAGCTTCTCTGGAAACACCATATATTTT | few | TRBV7-9 | - | TRBJ1-3
CATSSQMNTEAFF | TGTGCCACCAGCAGCCAGATGAACACTGAAGCTTTCTTT | few | TRBV15 | - | TRBJ1-1
CASSYRLAGDNEQFF | TGTGCCAGCAGCTATAGACTAGCGGGAGATAATGAGCAGTTCTTC | - | TRBV7-3 | TRBD2 | TRBJ2-1
CASSPGAGANVGDEQFF | TGTGCCAGCAGCCCTGGAGCGGGAGCGAACGTGGGGGATGAGCAGTTCTTC | - | TRBV9 | TRBD2 | TRBJ2-1
CASSPAGFSYNEQFF | TGTGCCAGCTCACCCGCCGGTTTTTCCTACAATGAGCAGTTCTTC | few | TRBV18 | - | TRBJ2-1
CASSLKQALNTGELFF | TGTGCCAGCAGCTTAAAACAGGCCCTAAACACCGGGGAGCTGTTTTTT | few | TRBV7-6 | - | TRBJ2-2
CASSPLRTGELFF | TGCGCCAGCAGTCCCCTCCGCACCGGGGAGCTGTTTTTT | few | TRBV5-1 | - | TRBJ2-2
CASRGQGTKFF | TGTGCCAGCCGGGGACAGGGTACAAAGTTCTTC | - | TRBV2 | TRBD1 | TRBJ2-1
CASSLVPSGELFF | TGCGCCAGCAGCTTGGTCCCTTCCGGGGAGCTGTTTTTT | - | TRBV5-1 | - | TRBJ2-2
CASSIMNTGELFF | TGTGCCAGCAGCATCATGAACACCGGGGAGCTGTTTTTT | - | TRBV5-4 | - | TRBJ2-2
CASSLQTGTSGSSGELFF | TGTGCCAGCAGCTTACAAACCGGGACTAGCGGGAGTAGCGGGGAGCTGTTTTTT | - | TRBV7-2 | TRBD2 | TRBJ2-2
CASSIGGSNYGYTF | TGTGCCAGTAGTATCGGGGGCTCTAACTATGGCTACACCTTC | - | TRBV19 | - | TRBJ1-2
CASGASNRLVDEQFF | TGTGCCAGCGGGGCTAGTAATCGGTTAGTCGATGAGCAGTTCTTC | - | TRBV7-2 | - | TRBJ2-1
CASSQVVSGEQYF | TGTGCCAGCAGCCAAGTAGTTTCTGGGGAGCAGTACTTC | - | TRBV4-2 | - | TRBJ2-7
CASNLQYQETQYF | TGTGCCAGCAACCTACAGTACCAAGAGACCCAGTACTTC | - | TRBV14 | - | TRBJ2-5